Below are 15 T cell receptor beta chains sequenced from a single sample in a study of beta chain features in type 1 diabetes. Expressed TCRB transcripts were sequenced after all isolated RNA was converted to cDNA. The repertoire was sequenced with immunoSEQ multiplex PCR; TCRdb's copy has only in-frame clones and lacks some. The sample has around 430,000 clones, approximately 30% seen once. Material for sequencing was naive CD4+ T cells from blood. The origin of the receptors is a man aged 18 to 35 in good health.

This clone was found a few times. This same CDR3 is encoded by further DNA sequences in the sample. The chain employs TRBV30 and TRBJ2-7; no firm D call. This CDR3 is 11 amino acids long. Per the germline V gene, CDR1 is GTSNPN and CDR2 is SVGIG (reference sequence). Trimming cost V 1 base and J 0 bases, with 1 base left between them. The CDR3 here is CAWSDSYEQYF. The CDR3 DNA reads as TGTGCCTGGAGTGACTCCTACGAGCAGTACTTC. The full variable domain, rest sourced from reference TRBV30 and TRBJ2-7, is SQTIHQWPATLVQPVGSPLSLECTVEGTSNPNLYWYRQAAGRGLQLLFYSVGIGQISSEVPQNLSASRPQDRQFILSSKKLLLSDSGFYLCAWSDSYEQYFGPGTRLTVT.

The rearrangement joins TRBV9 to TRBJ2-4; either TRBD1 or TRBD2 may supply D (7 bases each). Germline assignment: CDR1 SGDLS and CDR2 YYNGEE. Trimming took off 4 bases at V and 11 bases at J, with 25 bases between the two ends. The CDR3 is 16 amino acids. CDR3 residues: CASSRRGGGPGTFQYF. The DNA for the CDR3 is TGTGCCAGCAGCCGTAGGGGAGGGGGCCCTGGGACTTTTCAGTACTTC.

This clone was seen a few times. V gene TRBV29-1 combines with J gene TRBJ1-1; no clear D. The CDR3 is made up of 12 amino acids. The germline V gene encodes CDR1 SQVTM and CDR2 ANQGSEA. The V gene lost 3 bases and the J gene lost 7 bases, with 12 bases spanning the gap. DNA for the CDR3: TGCAGCGTTGAGAAAGCCAGCGGTGAAGCTTTCTTT. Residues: CSVEKASGEAFF.

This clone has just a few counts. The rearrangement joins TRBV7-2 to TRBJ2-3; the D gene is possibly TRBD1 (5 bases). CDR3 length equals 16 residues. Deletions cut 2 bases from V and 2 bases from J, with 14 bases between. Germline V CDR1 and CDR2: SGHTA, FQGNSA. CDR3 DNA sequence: TGTGCCAGCAGCTTATACAGGCCCAGATACACAGATACGCAGTATTTT. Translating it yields CASSLYRPRYTDTQYF.

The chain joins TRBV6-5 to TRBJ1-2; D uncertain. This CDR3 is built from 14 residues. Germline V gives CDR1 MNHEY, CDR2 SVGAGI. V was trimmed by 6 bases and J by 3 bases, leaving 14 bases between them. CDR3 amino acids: CASRGLRRDYGYTF. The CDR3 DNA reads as TGTGCCAGCAGAGGACTACGGCGGGACTATGGCTACACCTTC.

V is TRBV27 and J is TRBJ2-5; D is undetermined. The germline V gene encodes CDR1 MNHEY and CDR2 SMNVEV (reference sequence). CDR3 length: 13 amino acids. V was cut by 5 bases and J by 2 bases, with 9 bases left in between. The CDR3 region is CASSVRAQETQYF. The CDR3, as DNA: TGTGCCAGCAGTGTACGGGCACAAGAGACCCAGTACTTC.

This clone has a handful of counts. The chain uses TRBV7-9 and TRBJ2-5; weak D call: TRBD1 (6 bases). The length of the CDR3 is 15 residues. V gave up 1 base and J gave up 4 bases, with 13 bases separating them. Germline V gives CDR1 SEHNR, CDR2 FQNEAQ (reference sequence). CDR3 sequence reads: CASSLGAGGTETQYF. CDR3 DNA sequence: TGTGCCAGCAGCTTAGGGGCTGGGGGCACAGAGACCCAGTACTTC.

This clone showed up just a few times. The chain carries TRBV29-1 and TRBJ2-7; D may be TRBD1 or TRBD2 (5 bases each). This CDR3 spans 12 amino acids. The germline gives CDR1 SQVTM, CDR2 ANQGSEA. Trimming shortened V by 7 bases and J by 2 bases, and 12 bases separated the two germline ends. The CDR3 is CSAGTSAYEQYF. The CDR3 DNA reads TGCAGCGCCGGGACGTCGGCCTACGAGCAGTACTTC.

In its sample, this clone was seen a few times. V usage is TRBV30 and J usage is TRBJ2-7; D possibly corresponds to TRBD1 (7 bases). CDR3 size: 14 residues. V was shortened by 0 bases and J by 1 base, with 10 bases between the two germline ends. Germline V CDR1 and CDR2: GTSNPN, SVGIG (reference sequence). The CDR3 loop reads CAWSVQGGSYEQYF. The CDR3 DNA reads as TGTGCCTGGAGTGTGCAGGGGGGATCCTACGAGCAGTACTTC.

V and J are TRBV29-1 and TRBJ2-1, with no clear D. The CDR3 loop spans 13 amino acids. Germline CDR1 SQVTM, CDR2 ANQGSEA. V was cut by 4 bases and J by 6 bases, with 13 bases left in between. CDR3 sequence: CSVVGFPANEQFF. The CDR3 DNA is TGCAGCGTTGTTGGGTTTCCGGCCAATGAGCAGTTCTTC.

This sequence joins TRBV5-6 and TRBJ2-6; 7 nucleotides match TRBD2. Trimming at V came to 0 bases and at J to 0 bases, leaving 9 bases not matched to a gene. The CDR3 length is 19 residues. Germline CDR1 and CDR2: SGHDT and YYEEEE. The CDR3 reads CASSLDWGGFGSGANVLTF. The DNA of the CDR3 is TGTGCCAGCAGCTTGGATTGGGGAGGGTTCGGCTCTGGGGCCAACGTCCTGACTTTC.

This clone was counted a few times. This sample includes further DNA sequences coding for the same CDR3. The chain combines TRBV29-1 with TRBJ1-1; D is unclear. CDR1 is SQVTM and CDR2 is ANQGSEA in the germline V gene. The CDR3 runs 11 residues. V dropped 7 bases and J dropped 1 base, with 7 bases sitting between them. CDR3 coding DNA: TGCAGCGGGACGGCGAACACTGAAGCTTTCTTT. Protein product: CSGTANTEAFF.

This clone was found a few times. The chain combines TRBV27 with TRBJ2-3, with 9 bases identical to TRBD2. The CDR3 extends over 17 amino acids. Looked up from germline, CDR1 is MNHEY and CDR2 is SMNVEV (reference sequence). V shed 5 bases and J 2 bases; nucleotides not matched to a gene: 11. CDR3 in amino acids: CASSPGLAGTLTDTQYF. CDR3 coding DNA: TGTGCCAGCAGTCCGGGGCTAGCGGGAACTCTCACAGATACGCAGTATTTT.

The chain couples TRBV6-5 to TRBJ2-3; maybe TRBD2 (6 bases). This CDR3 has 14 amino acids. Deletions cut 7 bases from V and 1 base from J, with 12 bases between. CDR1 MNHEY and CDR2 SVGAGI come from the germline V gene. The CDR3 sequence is CASTRASGTDTQYF. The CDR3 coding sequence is TGTGCCAGCACCCGGGCTAGCGGCACAGATACGCAGTATTTT.

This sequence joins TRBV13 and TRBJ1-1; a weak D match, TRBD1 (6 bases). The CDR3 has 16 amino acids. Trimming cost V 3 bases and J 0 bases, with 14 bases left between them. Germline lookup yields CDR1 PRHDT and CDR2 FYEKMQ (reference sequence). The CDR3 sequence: CASSFPQGFMNTEAFF. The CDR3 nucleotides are TGTGCCAGCAGCTTCCCACAGGGTTTCATGAACACTGAAGCTTTCTTT.